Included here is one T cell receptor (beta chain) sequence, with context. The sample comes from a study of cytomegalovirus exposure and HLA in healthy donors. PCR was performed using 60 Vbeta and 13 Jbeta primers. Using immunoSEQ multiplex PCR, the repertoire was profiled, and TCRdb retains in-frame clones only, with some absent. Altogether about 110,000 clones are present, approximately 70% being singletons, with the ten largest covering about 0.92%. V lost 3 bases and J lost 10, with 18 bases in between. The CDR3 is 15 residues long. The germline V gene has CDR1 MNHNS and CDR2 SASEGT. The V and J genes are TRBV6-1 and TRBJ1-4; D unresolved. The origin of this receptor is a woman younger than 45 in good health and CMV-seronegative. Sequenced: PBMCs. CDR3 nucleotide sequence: TGTGCCAGCAGTGACATACAAGAGCCTGGAGGAAAACTGTTTTTT. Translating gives CASSDIQEPGGKLFF.